These T cell receptor beta chains were read from a single sample in a study of identical twins. TCRdb processed the 5' RACE reads anew with MiXCR; each CDR3 protein has one entry. The profile shows some 240,000 distinct CDR3 sequences, roughly a tenth of them singletons. Sequenced: memory T cells sorted from blood. These receptor sequences come from a man over 45 in good health. Both conserved end residues are part of each CDR3. Fields, in order: D gene, clone size, J gene, V gene, CDR3 protein, CDR3 DNA. D genes are given only for firm matches. Not every row has a clone size; where given, it reads once, few, many or a size class.

>NA|many|TRBJ2-7|TRBV12-3/TRBV12-4
CASSSTHRTAYEQYF
TGTGCCAGCAGTTCTACACACCGGACAGCCTACGAGCAGTACTTC
>NA|NA|TRBJ2-1|TRBV4-3
CASSQVPQGGYYNEQFF
TGCGCCAGCAGCCAAGTGCCCCAGGGGGGGTACTACAATGAGCAGTTCTTC
>TRBD1|few|TRBJ1-3|TRBV6-1
CASRVGTVGNTIYF
TGTGCCAGCAGAGTCGGGACAGTAGGAAACACCATATATTTT
>NA|NA|TRBJ2-1|TRBV7-2
CASSPSVRGMGYEQFF
TGTGCCAGCAGCCCCTCCGTACGGGGTATGGGATATGAGCAGTTCTTC
>TRBD1|NA|TRBJ1-5|TRBV6-1
CASGEAGGAQPQHF
TGTGCCAGCGGAGAGGCAGGGGGTGCTCAGCCCCAGCATTTT
>NA|NA|TRBJ2-1|TRBV28
CASSGSSVTYNDQFF
TGTGCCAGCAGTGGATCTAGCGTCACCTACAATGACCAGTTCTTC
>NA|many|TRBJ1-1|TRBV5-1
CASSAQQGVNTEAFF
TGCGCCAGCAGCGCACAACAGGGAGTGAACACTGAAGCTTTCTTT
>TRBD1|NA|TRBJ2-7|TRBV7-8
CASSLAGTGNYEQYF
TGTGCCAGCAGCTTAGCGGGGACAGGAAACTACGAGCAGTACTTC
>NA|many|TRBJ2-5|TRBV20-1
CSARDPTQETQYF
TGCAGTGCTAGAGATCCGACTCAAGAGACCCAGTACTTC
>NA|many|TRBJ2-1|TRBV12-3/TRBV12-4
CASSLPPSSYNEQFF
TGTGCCAGCAGTTTACCCCCGAGCTCCTACAATGAGCAGTTCTTC
>NA|NA|TRBJ2-5|TRBV11-1
CASSQHARQETQYF
TGTGCCAGCAGCCAACATGCGCGGCAAGAGACCCAGTACTTC
>NA|NA|TRBJ2-3|TRBV25-1
CASRDAQGADTQYF
TGTGCCAGCAGAGACGCCCAGGGTGCAGATACGCAGTATTTT
>NA|NA|TRBJ2-2|TRBV7-2
CASSLGWTDTGELFF
TGTGCCAGCAGCTTAGGGTGGACAGACACCGGGGAGCTGTTTTTT
>TRBD1|few|TRBJ2-4|TRBV6-4
CASSDAGQGALGKNIQYF
TGTGCCAGCAGTGACGCGGGACAGGGGGCCCTAGGCAAAAACATTCAGTACTTC
>NA|few|TRBJ2-1|TRBV19
CASSIGAYFTGHEQFF
TGTGCCAGTAGTATAGGGGCCTACTTCACAGGGCATGAGCAGTTCTTC
>NA|many|TRBJ2-1|TRBV5-1
CASRSSVSSYNEQFF
TGCGCCAGCAGATCTAGCGTGAGCTCCTACAATGAGCAGTTCTTC
>NA|NA|TRBJ1-1|TRBV11-2
CASSKMGQNTEAFF
TGTGCCAGCAGTAAAATGGGCCAGAACACTGAAGCTTTCTTT
>TRBD1|few|TRBJ1-2|TRBV3-1
CASSQRDRTSSAGYTF
TGTGCCAGCAGCCAGCGGGACAGGACTTCCAGCGCTGGCTACACCTTC
>TRBD1|few|TRBJ2-7|TRBV7-8
CASSFAGTAPYEQYF
TGTGCCAGCAGCTTCGCCGGGACAGCCCCCTACGAGCAGTACTTC
>TRBD1|many|TRBJ2-7|TRBV18
CASSPRDSPRKYF
TGTGCCAGCTCACCTCGGGACAGCCCAAGAAAGTACTTC
>TRBD2|few|TRBJ2-1|TRBV7-2
CASSLLVSSGGEQFF
TGTGCCAGCAGCTTGCTAGTGTCGTCGGGGGGTGAGCAGTTCTTC
>NA|few|TRBJ2-7|TRBV4-2
CASSQGSLRSSYEQYF
TGTGCCAGCAGCCAAGGGAGCTTAAGGAGCTCCTACGAGCAGTACTTC
>TRBD1|NA|TRBJ1-1|TRBV9
CASSLSGTGTEAFF
TGTGCCAGCAGCCTGTCCGGGACAGGCACTGAAGCTTTCTTT
>NA|many|TRBJ1-2|TRBV20-1
CSARDINRPYGYTF
TGCAGTGCTAGAGATATAAACAGACCCTATGGCTACACCTTC
>NA|few|TRBJ2-7|TRBV7-8
CASSLVPDRYEQYF
TGTGCCAGCAGCTTGGTGCCGGACCGCTACGAGCAGTACTTC
>NA|few|TRBJ2-5|TRBV11-2
CASSSQPGGETQYF
TGTGCCAGCAGCTCCCAACCCGGCGGGGAGACCCAGTACTTC
>NA|NA|TRBJ2-7|TRBV20-1
CSAQSRLGLYEQYF
TGCAGTGCTCAAAGCCGACTAGGACTCTACGAGCAGTACTTC
>NA|few|TRBJ1-6|TRBV7-2
CASSLGSGARRTPLHF
TGTGCCAGCAGCTTAGGCTCGGGGGCGCGGAGGACACCCCTCCACTTT
>NA|NA|TRBJ2-1|TRBV5-1
CASSLFSGGYNEQFF
TGCGCCAGCAGCTTGTTCTCTGGGGGCTACAATGAGCAGTTCTTC
>TRBD1|few|TRBJ2-1|TRBV19
CASSIGGTGRDEQFF
TGTGCCAGTAGTATTGGTGGGACAGGGCGCGATGAGCAGTTCTTC
>NA|many|TRBJ1-2|TRBV7-2
CASSQSAGRDGYTF
TGTGCCAGCAGCCAATCTGCGGGCAGGGATGGCTACACCTTC
>TRBD2|few|TRBJ2-4|TRBV20-1
CSVTGTSGPKNIQYF
TGCAGTGTCACCGGGACTAGCGGGCCCAAAAACATTCAGTACTTC
>NA|NA|TRBJ2-7|TRBV7-2
CASSYGSYEQYF
TGTGCCAGCAGTTATGGGAGCTACGAGCAGTACTTC
>NA|many|TRBJ2-1|TRBV6-1
CASRWDRGAGEQFF
TGTGCCAGCAGGTGGGACCGAGGAGCGGGCGAGCAGTTCTTC
>TRBD1|many|TRBJ2-5|TRBV3-1
CASSSRDRGREETQYF
TGTGCCAGCAGCTCCCGGGACAGGGGGCGCGAAGAGACCCAGTACTTC
>NA|NA|TRBJ2-7|TRBV29-1
CSVRREGATNRKQYF
TGCAGCGTTCGGAGGGAGGGGGCGACAAACCGAAAGCAGTACTTC
>TRBD2|few|TRBJ2-2|TRBV20-1
CSARDLSSGTSVGELFF
TGCAGTGCTAGAGATTTATCTAGCGGGACGTCCGTCGGGGAGCTGTTTTTT
>TRBD2|NA|TRBJ2-3|TRBV20-1
CSARDFSGGADTQYF
TGCAGTGCTAGAGATTTTAGCGGGGGGGCAGATACGCAGTATTTT
>NA|many|TRBJ1-3|TRBV7-2
CASSLTGKSNTIYF
TGTGCCAGCAGTCTTACAGGGAAGAGTAACACCATATATTTT
>TRBD2|many|TRBJ2-7|TRBV11-2
CASSPGLAGGGYEQYF
TGTGCCAGCAGCCCGGGACTAGCGGGAGGGGGCTACGAGCAGTACTTC
>NA|NA|TRBJ1-1|TRBV29-1
CSVEGYPKNTEAFF
TGCAGCGTTGAAGGCTACCCAAAGAACACTGAAGCTTTCTTT
>TRBD2|NA|TRBJ2-7|TRBV20-1
CSARDPRGDYEQYF
TGCAGTGCTAGAGACCCACGGGGGGACTACGAGCAGTACTTC
>NA|many|TRBJ2-1|TRBV27
CASSLQSRYNEQFF
TGTGCCAGCAGTTTACAGAGCCGCTACAATGAGCAGTTCTTC
>TRBD1|NA|TRBJ1-5|TRBV12-3/TRBV12-4
CASKPTGSSNQPQHF
TGTGCCAGCAAGCCGACAGGGTCTAGCAATCAGCCCCAGCATTTT
>NA|few|TRBJ1-1|TRBV7-9
CASSLLGGREAFF
TGTGCCAGCAGCTTACTAGGGGGGCGTGAAGCTTTCTTT
>TRBD1|many|TRBJ2-7|TRBV28
CASSQTPGTGGEYEQYF
TGTGCCAGCAGTCAGACACCCGGGACAGGGGGAGAGTACGAGCAGTACTTC
>TRBD1|NA|TRBJ2-3|TRBV6-1
CASRRQGATTDTQYF
TGTGCCAGCAGGCGACAGGGGGCGACAACAGATACGCAGTATTTT